This is a list of T cell receptor beta chains from one sample in a study of CD8 T cells in ankylosing spondylitis. TCRdb itself ran the 5' RACE reads through MiXCR, one entry per CDR3 protein. The top ten clones hold roughly a fifth of a sample with about 750,000 distinct CDR3 sequences, roughly 19% of them seen once. Sequenced material: blood, either unsorted or a sorted T cell fraction (not recorded which). These receptors all come from a male donor with ankylosing spondylitis. CDR3s include the opening cysteine and the closing phenylalanine or tryptophan. A D gene is named only where the DNA matches it firmly. Part of the rows lack a size; the others show once, few, many or a class for expanded clones.

size	V	J	D	DNA	CDR3
-	TRBV7-8	TRBJ2-3	-	TGTGCCAGCAGCTTAGTGGTAACAGATACGCAGTATTTT	CASSLVVTDTQYF
-	TRBV20-1	TRBJ1-5	TRBD1	TGCAGTGCTAGGCCGGGACAGGGAAACAATCAGCCCCAGCATTTT	CSARPGQGNNQPQHF
few	TRBV18	TRBJ1-2	-	TGTGCCAGCTCACCATTAGGCGCAGGGAAGTTTGGCTACACCTTC	CASSPLGAGKFGYTF
-	TRBV20-1	TRBJ2-1	-	TGCAGTGCCCTTTCTAGCAGCTCCTACAATGAGCAGTTCTTC	CSALSSSSYNEQFF
-	TRBV10-3	TRBJ2-7	TRBD2	TGTGCCACAGAGATAGCGGGAGGGCCGCCGGGCGAGCAGTACTTC	CATEIAGGPPGEQYF
-	TRBV15	TRBJ2-7	-	TGTGCCACCAGCAGAGAGTACAGTTCCTACGAGCAGTACTTC	CATSREYSSYEQYF
many	TRBV12-3/TRBV12-4	TRBJ1-1	-	TGTGCCAGCAGTATTGGGGACTTTGAAGCTTTCTTT	CASSIGDFEAFF
few	TRBV20-1	TRBJ2-7	TRBD2	TGCAGTGCCGTGACTAGCGGGGGGCCTCTTTGGTCCTACGAGCAGTACTTC	CSAVTSGGPLWSYEQYF
few	TRBV3-1	TRBJ1-1	-	TGTGCCAGCAGCCACTTTCCTGTTTCCGCTGAAGCTTTCTTT	CASSHFPVSAEAFF
few	TRBV12-3/TRBV12-4	TRBJ1-5	-	TGTGCCAGTCGCCCCAAGGGGGGGTTGAGCAATCAGCCCCAGCATTTT	CASRPKGGLSNQPQHF
few	TRBV12-3/TRBV12-4	TRBJ1-4	-	TGTGCCAGCGCCCGGAACAGAGGTGAAAAACTGTTTTTT	CASARNRGEKLFF
-	TRBV27	TRBJ1-4	TRBD1	TGTGCCAGCAGTTTATTTACAGGGGGGTATGAAAAACTGTTTTTT	CASSLFTGGYEKLFF
-	TRBV7-9	TRBJ1-2	-	TGTGCCAGCAGCTCCGCCCTGCGGGACCTCTATGGCTACACCTTC	CASSSALRDLYGYTF